Listed below are T cell receptor beta chains from one sample, sequenced in a study of blood T cells in healthy people across ages. MiXCR was run by TCRdb on the 5' RACE reads, yielding one entry per CDR3 protein. Of 580,000 or so distinct CDR3 sequences listed, less than 60% are singletons. The sequenced sample consisted of blood. Receptors were obtained from a man at least 80 years old in good health. The CDR3 runs from the conserved cysteine through the conserved F or W. D genes are given only for firm matches. Where a row states a size, it is once, few, many or the class of an expanded clone; other rows omit it.

TRBJ2-7 | TRBV18 | . | . | CASSPGGSNEQYF | TGTGCCAGCTCACCAGGCGGGTCCAACGAGCAGTACTTC
TRBJ2-1 | TRBV12-3/TRBV12-4 | . | TRBD1 | CASSIRTGSSYNEQFF | TGTGCCAGCAGTATACGGACAGGGAGCTCCTACAATGAGCAGTTCTTC
TRBJ2-1 | TRBV7-2 | . | . | CASSLGQRVYNEQFF | TGTGCCAGCAGCTTAGGACAGAGAGTCTACAATGAGCAGTTCTTC
TRBJ2-5 | TRBV7-2 | . | . | CASSRPARRETQYF | TGTGCCAGCAGCCGCCCAGCAAGGCGGGAGACCCAGTACTTC
TRBJ2-3 | TRBV20-1 | few | TRBD2 | CSAPGTSGGSDTQYF | TGCAGTGCTCCCGGGACTAGCGGGGGATCAGATACGCAGTATTTT
TRBJ2-7 | TRBV6-5 | . | . | CASSDPKGYEQYF | TGTGCCAGCAGTGACCCGAAGGGCTACGAGCAGTACTTC
TRBJ2-7 | TRBV7-2 | . | . | CASSSPGGYTDEQYF | TGTGCCAGCAGCTCCCCTGGGGGTTATACCGACGAGCAGTACTTC
TRBJ2-1 | TRBV4-3 | . | . | CASSQDPHSRGAYEQFF | TGCGCCAGCAGCCAAGATCCCCACAGCAGGGGGGCCTATGAGCAGTTCTTC
TRBJ2-3 | TRBV6-5 | many | . | CASGARGGTQYF | TGTGCCAGCGGGGCCCGGGGAGGTACGCAGTATTTT
TRBJ2-7 | TRBV5-1 | . | TRBD2 | CASSPGGRAGDSYEQYF | TGCGCCAGCAGCCCCGGTGGACGAGCGGGGGACTCCTACGAGCAGTACTTC
TRBJ1-2 | TRBV7-2 | . | . | CASSRTAQLGYTF | TGTGCCAGCAGCCGGACAGCCCAGCTAGGCTACACCTTC
TRBJ2-7 | TRBV20-1 | . | TRBD1 | CSAIPGQGPCEQYF | TGCAGTGCAATACCGGGACAGGGGCCCTGCGAGCAGTACTTC
TRBJ1-6 | TRBV7-9 | . | TRBD1 | CASSVADRGPLHF | TGTGCCAGCAGCGTAGCGGACAGGGGACCCCTCCACTTT
TRBJ2-1 | TRBV5-1 | few | TRBD2 | CASSWRTSDEQFF | TGCGCCAGCAGCTGGAGGACTAGCGATGAGCAGTTCTTC
TRBJ2-3 | TRBV3-1 | . | . | CASSQRGRRGGADTQYF | TGTGCCAGCAGCCAAAGGGGGAGGAGAGGGGGCGCCGATACGCAGTATTTT
TRBJ2-7 | TRBV20-1 | few | . | CSARIGRGVGYEQYF | TGCAGTGCTAGGATAGGGCGGGGAGTGGGCTACGAGCAGTACTTC
TRBJ1-1 | TRBV7-2 | . | TRBD1 | CASDIPRGTGHPTEAFF | TGTGCCAGCGACATTCCTAGGGGGACAGGGCACCCGACTGAAGCTTTCTTT
TRBJ2-3 | TRBV9 | few | . | CASSVLQGITDTQYF | TGTGCCAGCAGCGTCCTTCAGGGGATCACAGATACGCAGTATTTT
TRBJ2-1 | TRBV5-8 | . | . | CASSLASGVEQFF | TGTGCCAGCAGCTTGGCGTCTGGGGTTGAGCAGTTCTTC
TRBJ2-7 | TRBV4-1 | . | . | CASSQDFEYEQYF | TGCGCCAGCAGCCAAGATTTCGAGTACGAGCAGTACTTC
TRBJ1-4 | TRBV7-9 | . | TRBD1 | CASSLAVTGFNEKLFF | TGTGCCAGCAGCTTAGCCGTGACAGGGTTTAATGAAAAACTGTTTTTT
TRBJ2-7 | TRBV7-9 | . | TRBD2 | CASRPPSGSAGQYF | TGTGCCAGCAGACCCCCTAGCGGGAGTGCCGGGCAGTACTTC
TRBJ2-3 | TRBV4-1 | . | . | CASSQEGTPSTDTQYF | TGCGCCAGCAGCCAAGAGGGCACTCCTAGCACAGATACGCAGTATTTT
TRBJ2-1 | TRBV2 | . | . | CASRDYTGAYNEQFF | TGTGCCAGCAGAGACTACACGGGGGCCTACAATGAGCAGTTCTTC
TRBJ1-2 | TRBV5-1 | . | TRBD1 | CASSYGTGSNGYTF | TGCGCCAGCAGCTACGGGACAGGGTCTAATGGCTACACCTTC
TRBJ2-3 | TRBV28 | once | . | CASSFNPRTSTDTQYF | TGTGCCAGCAGTTTCAATCCCAGAACTAGCACAGATACGCAGTATTTT
TRBJ2-1 | TRBV9 | . | . | CASSASSVISYNEQFF | TGTGCCAGCAGCGCCTCTAGCGTGATATCCTACAATGAGCAGTTCTTC
TRBJ1-2 | TRBV11-2 | . | TRBD1 | CASRKGQGVYLHYGYTF | TGTGCCAGCAGGAAAGGACAGGGGGTCTATCTACACTATGGCTACACCTTC
TRBJ2-1 | TRBV7-9 | . | TRBD2 | CASSLVSRGGAWNEQFF | TGTGCCAGCAGCTTAGTATCTCGCGGGGGGGCCTGGAATGAGCAGTTCTTC
TRBJ2-3 | TRBV29-1 | . | . | CSVEQLDTQYF | TGCAGCGTTGAGCAGCTAGATACGCAGTATTTT
TRBJ2-7 | TRBV28 | . | . | CASSLWSQGSAYEQYF | TGTGCCAGCAGTTTATGGAGTCAGGGTTCCGCCTACGAGCAGTACTTC
TRBJ1-1 | TRBV15 | few | . | CATSPRGGTEAFF | TGTGCCACCAGTCCCAGGGGAGGGACTGAAGCTTTCTTT
TRBJ2-1 | TRBV29-1 | few | TRBD1 | CSVELDRVGEQFF | TGCAGCGTTGAATTGGACAGGGTTGGTGAGCAGTTCTTC
TRBJ1-4 | TRBV6-5 | many | . | CASSARWNEKLFF | TGTGCCAGCAGTGCCCGATGGAATGAAAAACTGTTTTTT
TRBJ1-5 | TRBV20-1 | . | TRBD1 | CSATGADQPQHF | TGCAGTGCAACAGGGGCAGATCAGCCCCAGCATTTT
TRBJ2-5 | TRBV7-9 | many | . | CASSLRRWPERETQYF | TGTGCCAGCAGCTTACGGAGGTGGCCAGAGAGGGAGACCCAGTACTTC